This is a list of T cell receptor beta chains from one sample in a study of blood T cell repertoires in COVID-19. Clones were read by immunoSEQ multiplex PCR, and TCRdb kept only the in-frame ones, dropping some. The table records roughly 220,000 clones, 88% of them present only once. Sequencing used PBMCs or T cells enriched from blood (not recorded which). The source is a woman between 50 and 59 years old with acute COVID-19. Each CDR3 is given without its conserved first and last residue. D genes are given only for firm matches.

len: 12; d_gene: TRBD2; j_gene: TRBJ2-7; v_gene: TRBV7-9; CDR3aa: ASSKRASGYEQY
len: 11; d_gene: -; j_gene: TRBJ2-5; v_gene: TRBV3-1/TRBV3-2; CDR3aa: ASSQRGAKTQY
len: 10; d_gene: -; j_gene: TRBJ2-7; v_gene: TRBV5-1; CDR3aa: ASSSGGNEQY
len: 11; d_gene: -; j_gene: TRBJ2-1; v_gene: TRBV4-1; CDR3aa: ASSQDTRDEQF
len: 14; d_gene: -; j_gene: TRBJ1-5; v_gene: TRBV2; CDR3aa: ASSEFGHRSNQPQH
len: 13; d_gene: TRBD1; j_gene: TRBJ2-7; v_gene: TRBV28; CDR3aa: ASSYQGQGSYEQY
len: 12; d_gene: -; j_gene: TRBJ2-5; v_gene: TRBV21-1; CDR3aa: ASTPGLPKETQY
len: 13; d_gene: TRBD2; j_gene: TRBJ2-1; v_gene: TRBV5-1; CDR3aa: ASSLASGWYNEQF
len: 15; d_gene: TRBD2; j_gene: TRBJ2-5; v_gene: TRBV2; CDR3aa: ASSEANPLAGGETQY
len: 13; d_gene: TRBD2; j_gene: TRBJ2-3; v_gene: TRBV5-1; CDR3aa: ASSLGPSGTDTQY
len: 11; d_gene: -; j_gene: TRBJ1-5; v_gene: TRBV9; CDR3aa: ASSVGGGGPQH
len: 14; d_gene: -; j_gene: TRBJ1-5; v_gene: TRBV7-2; CDR3aa: ASSLRATGSNQPQH
len: 15; d_gene: TRBD2; j_gene: TRBJ2-3; v_gene: TRBV9; CDR3aa: ASSAGLAGGDPDTQY
len: 11; d_gene: -; j_gene: TRBJ2-1; v_gene: TRBV3-1/TRBV3-2; CDR3aa: ASSQDPNNEQF
len: 12; d_gene: -; j_gene: TRBJ1-1; v_gene: TRBV27; CDR3aa: ASSLLGGSTEAF
len: 13; d_gene: TRBD2; j_gene: TRBJ2-2; v_gene: TRBV28; CDR3aa: ASNPSGANTGELF
len: 12; d_gene: -; j_gene: TRBJ1-1; v_gene: TRBV11-1; CDR3aa: ASSLGGAKTEAF
len: 14; d_gene: -; j_gene: TRBJ2-5; v_gene: TRBV4-1; CDR3aa: ASSRPSRDAQETQY
len: 14; d_gene: TRBD2; j_gene: TRBJ2-7; v_gene: TRBV28; CDR3aa: ASSLRRGSLPLEQY
len: 13; d_gene: -; j_gene: TRBJ1-2; v_gene: TRBV19; CDR3aa: ASSSIPGVNYGYT
len: 12; d_gene: -; j_gene: TRBJ1-1; v_gene: TRBV19; CDR3aa: ASSRRHRGTEAF
len: 14; d_gene: TRBD1; j_gene: TRBJ2-7; v_gene: TRBV5-5; CDR3aa: ASSLQGASYPYEQY
len: 13; d_gene: -; j_gene: TRBJ1-2; v_gene: TRBV28; CDR3aa: ASSGTERRSAGYT
len: 14; d_gene: TRBD2; j_gene: TRBJ2-5; v_gene: TRBV7-2; CDR3aa: ASSFTGTSVQETQY
len: 18; d_gene: TRBD2; j_gene: TRBJ2-7; v_gene: TRBV5-1; CDR3aa: ASSLLVPGSIVAGLYEQY
len: 11; d_gene: -; j_gene: TRBJ2-5; v_gene: TRBV28; CDR3aa: ASSGLAWETQY
len: 15; d_gene: -; j_gene: TRBJ2-7; v_gene: TRBV27; CDR3aa: ASSLLSSVAGSYEQY
len: 14; d_gene: TRBD1; j_gene: TRBJ2-7; v_gene: TRBV9; CDR3aa: ASSVEGTGVSYEQY
len: 14; d_gene: TRBD1; j_gene: TRBJ1-2; v_gene: TRBV14; CDR3aa: ASSQALSGTGGGYT